These 8 T cell receptor beta chains were all obtained from the same sample, sequenced in a study of T-cell reconstitution after alpha-beta-depleted transplantation in children. During its preparation, the TCRbeta library received unique molecular identifiers. MiXCR was run by TCRdb on the PCR reads, yielding one entry per CDR3 protein. The sample records 150,000 to 250,000 distinct CDR3 sequences, 6.3% being singletons. The sample was PBMCs, taken before TCRalphabeta/CD19-depleted stem cell transplant. The receptors shown here come from a girl under three years old with combined immunodeficiency, due to receive a stem cell transplant.

This clonotype has a handful of counts. No conserved phenylalanine or tryptophan ends this CDR3, so it is likely a read error. The chain recombines TRBV6-1 with TRBJ1-1, with a weak D call TRBD1 (5 bases). The CDR3 length is 14 residues. From germline, CDR1 is MNHNS and CDR2 SASEGT. Trimming left V 7 bases short and J 5 bases short, with 17 bases between. CDR3 DNA: TGTGCCAGCACCTCCGGGGGGGGTTGGACTGAAGCTTTCTCT. Amino acid sequence: CASTSGGGWTEAFS.

This CDR3 reads CASSTPDRIYNSPLHF. CDR3 sequence (DNA): TGTGCCAGCAGCACTCCGGACAGGATCTATAATTCACCCCTCCACTTT. The J gene is TRBJ1-6, the V gene TRBV7-2, with 7 bases that match TRBD1. CDR1 is SGHTA, CDR2 FQGNSA, per germline. This CDR3 contains 16 residues. V was clipped by 5 bases and J by 3 bases; unmatched bases: 7.

This clonotype was counted only a few times. The CDR3 carries no conserved terminal phenylalanine or tryptophan, so it likely arises from a read error. V is TRBV27 and J is TRBJ1-6; 9 bases agree with TRBD1. CDR1 is MNHEY and CDR2 is SMNVEV in the germline V gene (reference sequence). V lost 4 bases and J lost 6; bases outside the gene matches: 4. The CDR3 consists of 15 residues. The CDR3 sequence is CASSWAGQGNSPLHY. CDR3 nucleotides: TGTGCCAGCAGTTGGGCGGGACAGGGTAATTCACCCCTCCACTAT.

This clonotype turned up a few times. The V call is TRBV30, the J call TRBJ1-2, with unresolved D. CDR3 length: 13 amino acids. Germline CDR1 and CDR2: GTSNPN and SVGIG (reference sequence). V shed 2 bases and J shed 6 bases, with 13 bases lying between them. The CDR3: CAWSSSRLHGYTF. CDR3 bases: TGTGCCTGGAGTTCGTCCCGTTTACATGGCTACACCTTC.

There are many counts of this clonotype. The chain couples TRBV24-1 to TRBJ2-1; D uncertain. CDR1 and CDR2 from the germline V gene are KGHDR and SFDVKD. V gave up 2 bases and J gave up 5 bases, with 15 bases separating them. The CDR3 spans 16 residues. The chain's CDR3 is CATSDSRVRVDNEQFF. CDR3 in DNA: TGTGCCACCAGTGATTCTCGGGTTCGGGTTGACAATGAGCAGTTCTTC.

This clonotype has at least ten counts. The chain is built from TRBV28 and TRBJ1-5; 7 nucleotides align to TRBD1. From germline, CDR1 is MDHEN and CDR2 SYDVKM. V shed 8 bases and J 3 bases; nucleotides not matched to a gene: 13. This CDR3 spans 16 amino acids. CDR3 in amino acids: CASCTGAHRSNQPQHF. In DNA, the CDR3 is TGTGCCAGCTGCACAGGGGCCCATAGGTCCAATCAGCCCCAGCATTTT.

The table lists this clonotype with many counts. The chain combines TRBV28 with TRBJ1-5; D gene ambiguous. V gave up 7 bases and J gave up 5 bases, with 15 bases separating them. The CDR3 loop spans 14 amino acids. Germline V gives CDR1 MDHEN, CDR2 SYDVKM. The DNA for the CDR3 is TGTGCCAGCAACTTAAGAGAGACCGATCAGCCCCAGCATTTT. Its translation is CASNLRETDQPQHF.

This clonotype was seen many times. The V and J genes are TRBV12-3 or TRBV12-4 and TRBJ2-7, with unresolved D. The CDR3 has 12 residues. V was clipped by 8 bases and J by 0 bases, with 8 bases between them. CDR3 loop: CASLGSSYEQYF. The CDR3 DNA follows: TGTGCCAGCCTGGGATCCTCCTACGAGCAGTACTTC.